What follows are 11 T cell receptor beta chains derived from one specimen sequenced in a study of PD-1 blockade in mismatch repair-deficient tumors. The repertoire was sequenced with immunoSEQ multiplex PCR; TCRdb's copy has only in-frame clones and lacks some. Here the sample spans 70,000 to 95,000 clones, 70% to 90% being singletons. The sample here was peripheral blood, taken 44 weeks after starting pembrolizumab. These receptors all come from an adult with mismatch repair-deficient cancer.

The chain recombines TRBV6-6 with TRBJ2-7; TRBD1 agrees at 8 bases. V lost 5 bases and J lost 7; bases outside the gene matches: 10. The length of the CDR3 is 14 residues. Germline CDR1 reads MNHNY; CDR2 reads SVGAGI (reference sequence). CDR3 DNA: TGTGCCAGCAGTACGACAGGGGAACTAGGAGAGCAGTACTTC. Its translation is CASSTTGELGEQYF.

The CDR3 here is CASSPGEGLGGYTF. As DNA, the CDR3 is TGTGCCAGCAGCCCCGGGGAAGGGTTGGGGGGCTACACCTTC. The chain links TRBV7-3 to TRBJ1-2, with D unresolved. From germline, CDR1 is SGHTA and CDR2 FQGTGA. The CDR3 is 14 residues long. V lost 5 bases and J lost 8, with 18 bases in between.

This clone came up a few times. J is TRBJ2-1 and V is TRBV6-4, with unresolved D. Per the germline V gene, CDR1 is MRHNA and CDR2 is SNTAGT. Trimming took off 3 bases at V and 0 bases at J, with 3 bases between the two ends. The CDR3 sequence is 13 residues long. CDR3 coding DNA: TGTGCCAGCAGTGAGCGCTCCTACAATGAGCAGTTCTTC. Translated: CASSERSYNEQFF.

This clone was detected a few times. J is TRBJ1-5 and V is TRBV4-2; D remains unclear. CDR3 length: 15 residues. Germline CDR1 is LGHNA and CDR2 is YNFKEQ. V lost 0 bases to trimming and J lost 0 bases, with 6 bases between them. The CDR3 sequence is CASSQDNHSNQPQHF. Here the CDR3 DNA reads TGTGCCAGCAGCCAAGATAACCATAGCAATCAGCCCCAGCATTTT.

The chain recombines TRBV4-1 with TRBJ2-7; D is possibly TRBD2 (6 bases). Trimming pared 1 base from V and 5 bases from J, leaving 18 bases between. The CDR3 has 16 amino acids. Germline-derived CDR1 and CDR2 are MGHRA and YSYEKL. The DNA of the CDR3 is TGCGCCAGCAGCCAAGCCCTGCGGGGTCAGACCAACGAGCAGTACTTC. As protein: CASSQALRGQTNEQYF.

The J gene is TRBJ1-6, the V gene TRBV5-4; D is uncertain. The CDR3 consists of 14 residues. The V and J ends lost 2 bases and 7 bases respectively, with 10 bases between them. From germline, CDR1 is SGHNT and CDR2 YYREEE (reference sequence). CDR3 nucleotides: TGTGCCAGCAGCTTCGGACGGGAAAATTCACCCCTCCACTTT. Amino acids: CASSFGRENSPLHF.

The chain links TRBV2 to TRBJ1-5; D possibly corresponds to TRBD1 (5 bases). Germline values: CDR1 SNHLY, CDR2 FYNNEI. The CDR3 extends over 13 amino acids. The V end lost 7 bases, the J end lost 3 bases, and 10 bases lay between the germline ends. CDR3 protein: CASTAGTNQPQHF. The CDR3 DNA reads TGTGCCAGCACAGCAGGGACCAATCAGCCCCAGCATTTT. Full variable domain (remainder filled in from reference TRBV2 and TRBJ1-5): EPEVTQTPSHQVTQMGQEVILRCVPISNHLYFYWYRQILGQKVEFLVSFYNNEISEKSEIFDDQFSVERPDGSNFTLKIRSTKLEDSAMYFCASTAGTNQPQHFGDGTRLSIL.

The rearrangement uses TRBV27 and TRBJ2-1; D is ambiguous. This CDR3 is built from 15 residues. V lost 3 bases to trimming and J lost 3 bases, with 12 bases between them. Germline CDR1 is MNHEY and CDR2 is SMNVEV (reference sequence). CDR3 bases: TGTGCCAGCAGTTTGTCAGGAGCCTTCTACAATGAGCAGTTCTTC. Translation gives CASSLSGAFYNEQFF.

V is TRBV27 and J is TRBJ1-3; D call uncertain. Germline V gives CDR1 MNHEY, CDR2 SMNVEV (reference sequence). V was cut by 4 bases and J by 0 bases, with 10 bases left in between. This CDR3 region has 15 residues. The CDR3 DNA follows: TGTGCCAGCAGTTCACACCAGAGCTCTGGAAACACCATATATTTT. It specifies CASSSHQSSGNTIYF.

The chain links TRBV18 to TRBJ1-1; 8 bases line up with TRBD1. Germline CDR1 and CDR2: KGHSH and LQKENI. Germline trimming cut 3 bases from V and 1 base from J; bases unmatched to any gene: 4. This CDR3 is 15 amino acids long. The DNA of the CDR3 is TGTGCCAGCTCACCTTCCAGGGGGCCGAACACTGAAGCTTTCTTT. It translates to CASSPSRGPNTEAFF.

This clone was seen many times. The chain joins TRBV7-2 to TRBJ2-7, with TRBD2 as a possible D gene (6 bases). V lost 2 bases, J lost 0 bases, and 20 bases lay in between. The CDR3 covers 18 residues. Per the germline V gene, CDR1 is SGHTA and CDR2 is FQGNSA. CDR3: CASSLSSEGTGSSYEQYF. The CDR3 region has the DNA TGTGCCAGCAGCTTATCTTCCGAAGGGACTGGAAGCTCCTACGAGCAGTACTTC.